This record looks at one TCR beta chain sequence and its context. The antigen is undetermined. This sample is part of a study of T cell repertoires in cytomegalovirus infection. Study-wide background: Recently identified HLA-C-restricted CMV epitopes were used, and well-studied HLA-B-restricted CMV epitopes were used as well. Evidence of both CMV infection and a matching HLA type came from public TCR beta signatures. Regarding the study as a whole: The cumulative frequency of public TCR beta families identified carriers of CMV plus the relevant HLA. The ex vivo response was dominated by HLA-C-restricted CMV-specific TCR beta clonotypes.

CDR1 is SGHTA, CDR2 FQGNSA, per germline. This CDR3 is built from 13 residues. With V trimmed by 8 bases and J by 7 bases, 10 bases remained unmatched. TCRdb used MiXCR to reprocess the reads, holding one entry per CDR3 protein. The repertoire holds about 470,000 distinct CDR3 sequences, approximately 46% seen once, with around 44% in the top ten. The rearrangement uses TRBV7-2 and TRBJ2-7; TRBD1 matches 8 bases. This clonotype was obtained from a human donor in good health (CMV status not recorded). Some clones in this sample may be carry-over from other donors' samples. The input for sequencing was cultured PBMCs, taken from culture after CMV antigen stimulation. This CDR3 reads CASETGGSREQYF. CDR3 nucleotide sequence: TGTGCCAGCGAAACAGGGGGATCTAGGGAGCAGTACTTC.